This T cell receptor (beta chain) is drawn from a study of control samples from healthy donors and cancer patients. In germline, CDR1 is LNHDA, CDR2 SQIVND (reference sequence). There are 16 residues in the CDR3. With 9 bases removed from V and 4 bases from J, the gap between germline ends came to 23 bases. Using immunoSEQ multiplex PCR, the repertoire was profiled, and TCRdb retains in-frame clones only, with some absent. The data contain hundreds of thousands of clones, over 75% of them singletons. The chain links TRBV19 to TRBJ2-3; D tentatively reads TRBD1 or TRBD2 (6 bases each). This receptor was obtained from a man in his forties with head and neck cancer. Sequencing was performed on PBMCs. The CDR3 DNA follows: TGTGCCAGCAGAGGGGGACCTGGGACTCCCGCAGATACGCAGTATTTT. Its translation is CASRGGPGTPADTQYF.